Reported below is one TCR beta chain. What it recognizes is unknown. The data originate from a study of cytomegalovirus exposure and HLA in healthy donors. Turning to the study itself: Researchers previously reported finding about 110 million unique TCR beta sequences from around 200 million T cells. In terms of ancestry, the Caucasian-associated cluster contained 80% to 90% of the roughly 400 genotyped donors.

General study results and limits: The authors assumed roughly uniform sequencing depth across donors for presence/absence analyses. Among the CMV-associated chains, a few were confirmed in vitro as specific for CMV antigens.

The study ran its PCR with 60 Vbeta and 13 Jbeta primers. Only in-frame clones appear in the TCRdb table, and some are missing; sequencing was by immunoSEQ multiplex PCR. The data contain about 200,000 clones, around four fifths of them singletons. Germline CDR1 is LNHDA and CDR2 is SQIVND (reference sequence). The CDR3 has 15 amino acids. V dropped 1 base and J dropped 4; count of bases not matched to a gene: 5. This TCR derives from a man aged 45 to 65 in good health and CMV-seronegative. Material for sequencing was PBMCs. The rearrangement uses TRBV19 and TRBJ1-2; 8 bases map to TRBD1. The CDR3 DNA reads as TGTGCCAGTAGTATAGCCGGACAGGGCGTCTATGGCTACACCTTC. It specifies CASSIAGQGVYGYTF.